Here is one TCR beta chain with its context. This record comes from a study of blood T cell repertoires in COVID-19. Turning to the study itself: From T cells, B-cell-depleted T cells, or PBMCs came the material, which was cDNA or gDNA.

Generated by immunoSEQ multiplex PCR, the TCRdb table keeps only in-frame clones and is missing some. The sample contains about 390,000 clones, 85% to 90% of which appear only once. Each participant's cohort was designated according to participant-reported clinical history. This CDR3 comprises 12 residues. Germline loops: CDR1 LGHDT, CDR2 YNNKEL (reference sequence). Trimming cost V 4 bases and J 7 bases, with 10 bases left between them. Input material: PBMCs or T cells enriched from blood (not recorded which). The clonotype was recovered from a woman aged 45-60 years who had recovered from COVID-19. The V gene is TRBV3-1 (or the pseudogene TRBV3-2), the J gene TRBJ1-1; D perhaps matches TRBD1 (5 bases). CDR3 sequence reads: CASSRRTFEAFF. DNA of the CDR3: TGTGCCAGCAGCCGGCGGACATTTGAAGCTTTCTTT.